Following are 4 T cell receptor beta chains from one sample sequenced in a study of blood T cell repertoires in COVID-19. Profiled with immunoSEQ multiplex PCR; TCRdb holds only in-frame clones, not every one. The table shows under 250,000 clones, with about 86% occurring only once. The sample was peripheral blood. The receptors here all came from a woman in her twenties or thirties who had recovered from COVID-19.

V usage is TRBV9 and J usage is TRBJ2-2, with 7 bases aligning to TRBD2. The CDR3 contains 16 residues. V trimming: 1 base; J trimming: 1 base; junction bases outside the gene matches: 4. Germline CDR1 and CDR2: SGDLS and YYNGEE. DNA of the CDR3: TGTGCCAGCAGCGTATCAGCGGGGAGGAACACCGGGGAGCTGTTTTTT. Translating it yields CASSVSAGRNTGELFF.

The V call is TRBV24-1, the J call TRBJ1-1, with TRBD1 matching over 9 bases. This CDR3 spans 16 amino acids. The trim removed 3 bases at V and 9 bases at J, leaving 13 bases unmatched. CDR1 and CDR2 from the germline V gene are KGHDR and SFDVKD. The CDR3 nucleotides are TGTGCCACCAGTGATCCCGGAATCGGTACAGGGGGCAAAGCTTTCTTT. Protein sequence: CATSDPGIGTGGKAFF.

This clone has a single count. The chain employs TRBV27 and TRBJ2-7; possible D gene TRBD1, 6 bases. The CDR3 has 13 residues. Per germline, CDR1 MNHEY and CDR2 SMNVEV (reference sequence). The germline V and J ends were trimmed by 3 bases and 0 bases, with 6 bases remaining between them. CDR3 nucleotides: TGTGCCAGCAGTTTCAGGGGCTCCTACGAGCAGTACTTC. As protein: CASSFRGSYEQYF.

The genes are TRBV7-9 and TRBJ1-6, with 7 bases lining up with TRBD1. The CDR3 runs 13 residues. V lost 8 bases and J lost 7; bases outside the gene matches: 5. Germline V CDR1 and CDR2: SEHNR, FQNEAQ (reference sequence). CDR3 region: CASRTGVNSPLHF. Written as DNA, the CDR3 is TGTGCCAGCCGAACAGGGGTGAATTCACCCCTCCACTTT.